One and the same sample provided the 23 T cell receptor beta chains below, sequenced in a study of human T cells and chemical hapten exposure. The time point denotes: patch test 2, 6 weeks after DPC sensitization. Treatment of the sample: therapeutic diphenylcyclopropenone sensitization with weekly scalp DPC. TCRdb used MiXCR to reprocess the RACE reads, holding one entry per CDR3 protein. The sample has about 140,000 distinct CDR3 sequences; about 11% are singletons. The sample in question was whole blood, obtained in connection with sensitization to the hapten diphenylcyclopropenone (DPC). These receptor sequences come from a woman aged 50 to 65 with alopecia areata. Some clones in this sample may be carry-over from other donors' samples.

This clonotype occurred a few times. The chain uses TRBV4-2 and TRBJ1-5; D might be TRBD1 (5 bases). This CDR3 is 15 amino acids long. In germline, CDR1 is LGHNA, CDR2 YNFKEQ. V lost 0 bases and J lost 4, with 10 bases in between. This CDR3 reads CASSQDGGGNQPQHF. DNA for the CDR3: TGTGCCAGCAGCCAAGATGGCGGGGGGAATCAGCCCCAGCATTTT.

There are many counts of this clonotype. V gene TRBV7-2 combines with J gene TRBJ1-2; 8 bases align to TRBD1. The CDR3 sequence is 13 residues long. CDR1 is SGHTA and CDR2 is FQGNSA in the germline V gene. J lost 7 bases, V lost 0 bases, and 1 base had no gene match. The CDR3 nucleotides are TGTGCCAGCAGCTTAGCCGGACAGGGTGGCTACACCTTC. Translating it yields CASSLAGQGGYTF.

The table lists this clonotype with a few counts. The rearrangement links TRBV7-2 to TRBJ1-2; 7 nucleotides agree with TRBD1. CDR3 length: 14 amino acids. Germline V gene lookup returns CDR1 SGHTA and CDR2 FQGNSA. V gave up 4 bases and J gave up 4 bases; unmatched junction bases: 6. The CDR3 spells CASSSQGGSYGYTF. CDR3 bases: TGTGCCAGCAGCTCGCAGGGGGGGAGCTATGGCTACACCTTC.

This clonotype was detected only a few times. The chain uses TRBV14 and TRBJ2-2; 10 positions agree with TRBD2. This CDR3 is built from 18 residues. The V gene end was trimmed by 4 bases and the J gene end by 4 bases; junction bases not matched to a gene: 12. Germline V gene sequence: CDR1 SGHDN, CDR2 FVKESK. The CDR3 region has the DNA TGTGCCAGCAGCCTTAGGGGGAGGACTAGCGGTATCACCGGGGAGCTGTTTTTT. Translating it yields CASSLRGRTSGITGELFF.

This clonotype showed up many times. The chain has TRBV29-1 and TRBJ2-1; D assignment may be TRBD1 or TRBD2 (5 bases each). Germline loops: CDR1 SQVTM, CDR2 ANQGSEA. V was shortened by 0 bases and J by 7 bases, with 16 bases between the two germline ends. This CDR3 is built from 15 residues. The CDR3 protein is CSVEEGTRFWNEQFF. The DNA for the CDR3 is TGCAGCGTTGAAGAAGGGACCCGGTTTTGGAATGAGCAGTTCTTC.

This clonotype was detected only a few times. The CDR3 reads CSAAGQGALRSYEQYF. The CDR3 DNA reads TGCAGTGCCGCGGGGCAGGGGGCTCTCCGCTCCTACGAGCAGTACTTC. The genes are TRBV20-1 and TRBJ2-7; 8 bases are shared with TRBD1. CDR1 is DFQATT and CDR2 is SNEGSKA in the germline V gene (reference sequence). V lost 6 bases, J lost 0 bases, and 13 bases stayed unmatched. This CDR3 contains 16 residues.

This clonotype was observed a handful of times. CDR3 sequence: CASSLGLRTGRGTQYF. For the CDR3, the DNA is TGTGCCAGCAGCTTAGGTCTCCGCACAGGTCGGGGGACCCAGTACTTC. The rearrangement joins TRBV7-2 to TRBJ2-5; possibly TRBD1 or TRBD2 for D (5 bases each). The CDR3 loop spans 16 amino acids. The V gene's germline CDR1 is SGHTA and CDR2 FQGNSA. The V and J ends lost 1 base and 7 bases respectively, with 19 bases between them.

The chain combines TRBV11-3 with TRBJ1-1; D possibly corresponds to TRBD1 (6 bases). Trimming took 5 bases from V and 5 from J, leaving 12 bases between them. The CDR3 spans 13 residues. Germline-derived CDR1 and CDR2 are SGHNT and YENEEA. In DNA, the CDR3 is TGTGCCAGCAGCCGGACAGAAAGGACTGAAGCTTTCTTT. This gives the protein CASSRTERTEAFF.

The rearrangement links TRBV27 to TRBJ2-7, with TRBD1 matching 8 bases. This CDR3 comprises 15 residues. The V gene's germline CDR1 is MNHEY and CDR2 SMNVEV (reference sequence). The V and J ends lost 5 bases and 2 bases, in that order; junction bases with no gene match: 8. The CDR3 bases are TGTGCCAGCAGTCCCCCGGGACAGGCCCCCTACGAGCAGTACTTC. It codes for CASSPPGQAPYEQYF.

V gene TRBV23-1 combines with J gene TRBJ2-5; the D gene could be TRBD1 or TRBD2 (7 bases each). TRBV23-1 is filed as an ORF, its function uncertain. The germline V and J ends were trimmed by 3 bases and 8 bases, with 16 bases remaining between them. This CDR3 contains 14 residues. This chain's CDR3 is CASSQEGAGDTQYF. The CDR3 DNA reads as TGCGCCAGCAGTCAGGAGGGGGCGGGAGACACCCAGTACTTC.

This clonotype was observed a handful of times. J is TRBJ2-7 and V is TRBV6-5; a weak D match, TRBD2 (5 bases). There are 18 residues in the CDR3. V dropped 4 bases and J dropped 5 bases, with 27 bases sitting between them. Germline CDR1 is MNHEY and CDR2 is SVGAGI. CDR3 amino acids: CASSSTYPSGGTGNEQYF. CDR3 sequence (DNA): TGTGCCAGCAGTTCCACGTACCCATCAGGTGGCACGGGGAACGAGCAGTACTTC.

The chain couples TRBV29-1 to TRBJ2-4; no firm D call. V lost 0 bases, J lost 6 bases, and 18 bases lay in between. This CDR3 has 16 amino acids. CDR1 is SQVTM, CDR2 ANQGSEA, per germline. In nucleotides, the CDR3 is TGCAGCGTTGAAGATCCCCGTGGGCCCTATGGAAACATTCAGTACTTC. Protein: CSVEDPRGPYGNIQYF.

The table lists this clonotype with many counts. This chain connects TRBV20-1 to TRBJ1-6; the match to TRBD1 covers 7 bases. This CDR3 contains 17 residues. Trimming took 0 bases from V and 6 from J; bases not matched to a gene: 11. Looked up from germline, CDR1 is DFQATT and CDR2 is SNEGSKA (reference sequence). CDR3 region: CSARDPQGGALNSPLHF. CDR3 coding DNA: TGCAGTGCTAGAGATCCCCAGGGGGGTGCGCTTAATTCACCCCTCCACTTT.

This clonotype was recorded a few times. The chain links TRBV5-4 to TRBJ2-5, with no clear D. V was clipped by 6 bases and J by 5 bases, with 5 bases between them. The CDR3 extends over 10 amino acids. Germline CDR1 is SGHNT and CDR2 is YYREEE (reference sequence). The CDR3 region has the DNA TGTGCCAGCAAAGTGGAGACCCAGTACTTC. It specifies CASKVETQYF.

The gene calls are TRBV21-1 and TRBJ2-1; TRBD1 is taken as the D call from the table, unchecked against the DNA. TRBV21-1 is described as a pseudogene. This CDR3 is built from 11 residues. CDR3 in amino acids: CASSGGENRFF. The CDR3 DNA is TGTGCCAGCAGCGGGGGGGAAAATCGGTTCTTC.

This clonotype appeared many times. This sequence joins TRBV5-1 and TRBJ2-7; 8 positions agree with TRBD1. V lost 0 bases to trimming and J lost 3 bases; unmatched junction nucleotides: 2. The CDR3 spans 14 residues. Germline CDR1 and CDR2: SGHRS and YFSETQ. Written as DNA, the CDR3 is TGCGCCAGCAGCTTGGCGACAGGGGTCTACGAGCAGTACTTC. Its protein is CASSLATGVYEQYF.

This clonotype was counted at least ten times. The J gene is TRBJ2-7, the V gene TRBV3-1, with 9 positions matching TRBD2. The trim removed 3 bases at V and 0 bases at J, leaving 6 bases unmatched. The length of the CDR3 is 16 residues. The V gene's germline CDR1 is LGHDT and CDR2 YNNKEL (reference sequence). The CDR3 DNA follows: TGTGCCAGCAGCCAGGTAGCGGGGGATCCCTCCTACGAGCAGTACTTC. This encodes CASSQVAGDPSYEQYF.

The chain combines TRBV24-1 with TRBJ2-2; perhaps TRBD1 as D (6 bases). Trimming took off 4 bases at V and 0 bases at J, with 14 bases between the two ends. CDR1 KGHDR and CDR2 SFDVKD come from the germline V gene. This CDR3 spans 17 amino acids. Here the CDR3 reads CATSEIGTLANTGELFF. As DNA, the CDR3 is TGTGCCACCAGTGAAATCGGGACACTTGCGAACACCGGGGAGCTGTTTTTT.

V and J are TRBV30 and TRBJ1-2, with unresolved D. The CDR3 runs to 13 residues. Trimming took off 2 bases at V and 3 bases at J, with 10 bases between the two ends. Germline assignment: CDR1 GTSNPN and CDR2 SVGIG (reference sequence). The CDR3 loop reads CAWSRALDYGYTF. CDR3 bases: TGTGCCTGGAGTCGGGCTTTAGACTATGGCTACACCTTC.

The chain uses TRBV20-1 and TRBJ1-2; the D gene is possibly TRBD1 (5 bases). Germline CDR1 reads DFQATT; CDR2 reads SNEGSKA (reference sequence). The CDR3 spans 11 residues. Trimming left V 5 bases short and J 5 bases short, with 9 bases between. The chain's CDR3 is CSAQGGYGYTF. As DNA, the CDR3 is TGCAGTGCTCAGGGTGGATATGGCTACACCTTC.

CDR3 nucleotides: TGCAGCGCCGGGACAGGGAGGGAAAAACTGTTTTTT. This sequence encodes CSAGTGREKLFF. The genes are TRBV29-1 and TRBJ1-4, with 9 bases lining up with TRBD1. Looked up from germline, CDR1 is SQVTM and CDR2 is ANQGSEA. V was clipped by 7 bases and J by 8 bases; unmatched bases: 5. This CDR3 contains 12 residues.

The chain joins TRBV7-2 to TRBJ2-3, with 9 bases lining up with TRBD2. The CDR3 is 14 residues long. J was trimmed by 5 bases and V by 5 bases; bases with no gene match: 5. Germline-derived CDR1 and CDR2 are SGHTA and FQGNSA. The CDR3 region is CASSTYSGRDTQYF. The CDR3, as DNA: TGTGCCAGCAGCACCTATAGCGGGAGAGATACGCAGTATTTT. Full variable domain (rest looked up from reference TRBV7-2 and TRBJ2-3): GAGVSQSPSNKVTEKGKDVELRCDPISGHTALYWYRQSLGQGLEFLIYFQGNSAPDKSGLPSDRFSAERTGGSVSTLTIQRTQQEDSAVYLCASSTYSGRDTQYFGPGTRLTVL.

This chain joins TRBV12-3 or TRBV12-4 and TRBJ2-1; 7 bases fit TRBD1. Losses at the gene ends were 1 base for V and 8 bases for J; bases not matched to a gene: 5. The CDR3 consists of 14 residues. The CDR3 coding sequence is TGTGCCAGCAGTTTAGAGGACAGGCTTCATGAGCAGTTCTTC. This codes for CASSLEDRLHEQFF.